A selection of T cell receptor beta chains follows, all from one sample in a study of glioma-infiltrating T cells after dendritic cell vaccination. Method: immunoSEQ multiplex PCR; TCRdb's copy keeps in-frame clones and lacks some. The data hold about 96,000 clones, with about 79% observed a single time. The sample here was blood, taken before dendritic cell vaccination. These receptor sequences come from a human donor with glioblastoma. Both conserved end residues are part of each CDR3. The D gene is left open where the match is weak. Size is stated for part of the rows, as once, few or many counts, or as a class when the clone is expanded.

cdr3_nt	cdr3_aa	d_call	clone_size	j_call	v_call
TGCGCCAGCAGCTTACGAAGGGGGCAAACCCCAGATACGCAGTATTTT	CASSLRRGQTPDTQYF	TRBD1	-	TRBJ2-3	TRBV5-1
TGTGCCAGCATGAGACTAAGGAGCTCCTACGAGCAGTACTTC	CASMRLRSSYEQYF	-	-	TRBJ2-7	TRBV6-6
TGTGCCAGTGGCAGGCGTGACTATGGCTACACCTTC	CASGRRDYGYTF	-	-	TRBJ1-2	TRBV19
TGTGCCAGCAGTGTGTCGGGACAGGGGCAGCCCCAGCATTTT	CASSVSGQGQPQHF	TRBD1	-	TRBJ1-5	TRBV6-4
TGTGCCAGCAGCCAACCCGGGACAGCCCGAGGAGGCTACACCTTC	CASSQPGTARGGYTF	TRBD1	-	TRBJ1-2	TRBV4-2
TGTGCCAGCAGCTTCGAGCGGGGGGTCAAATACAATGAGCAGTTCTTC	CASSFERGVKYNEQFF	TRBD2	-	TRBJ2-1	TRBV5-6
TGTGCCAGCAGCTTCATAGCGGGAGGCGGATACAATGAGCAGTTCTTC	CASSFIAGGGYNEQFF	TRBD2	-	TRBJ2-1	TRBV13
TGCGCCAGCAGCCAAGAGGGCTATAGTCACGGGACCCAGTACTTC	CASSQEGYSHGTQYF	-	few	TRBJ2-5	TRBV4-1
TGTGCCAGTAGTATCCCCGGCGGGGGGGTGTACAATGAGCAGTTCTTC	CASSIPGGGVYNEQFF	TRBD2	-	TRBJ2-1	TRBV19
TGTGCCAGCAGTGAACAGGCCTTCGGAAACACCATATATTTT	CASSEQAFGNTIYF	-	-	TRBJ1-3	TRBV28
TGTGCCAGCAGCGTAGGTATCGGGCGGGAGGGCCCCGAGCAGTACTTC	CASSVGIGREGPEQYF	TRBD2	-	TRBJ2-7	TRBV9
TGCGCCAGCAGCCAAGCAGTGACTAGCGGGGGCACAGATACGCAGTATTTT	CASSQAVTSGGTDTQYF	TRBD2	-	TRBJ2-3	TRBV4-1
TGCGCCAGCAGCCAAGGGCCCGGTGCGGGAGGGCAGGCCAATGAGCAGTTCTTC	CASSQGPGAGGQANEQFF	TRBD2	-	TRBJ2-1	TRBV4-1
TGTGCCAGCAACAAACGACTCGGGGAGTTCGGTACAGATACGCAGTATTTT	CASNKRLGEFGTDTQYF	-	-	TRBJ2-3	TRBV5-4
TGCGCCAGCAGTCACCACAGGGTCTATGGCTACACCTTC	CASSHHRVYGYTF	-	once	TRBJ1-2	TRBV23-1
TGTGCCATCAGTGAGCTCCAGGGAGGTGGAAACACCATATATTTT	CAISELQGGGNTIYF	-	few	TRBJ1-3	TRBV10-3
TGTGCCAGCAGCTTGAGTGGACAGGGTCGTCAGCCCCAGCATTTT	CASSLSGQGRQPQHF	TRBD1	-	TRBJ1-5	TRBV5-7
TGCGCCAGCAGCTTACAGGGTTACGAGCAGTACTTC	CASSLQGYEQYF	-	once	TRBJ2-7	TRBV5-1
TGTGCCAGCAGGGGGACAGGGGGAAACACTGAAGCTTTCTTT	CASRGTGGNTEAFF	TRBD1	-	TRBJ1-1	TRBV11-2
TGTGCCAGCAGTTACTCCGGGGATAGGACAGGAGCTGGCTACACCTTC	CASSYSGDRTGAGYTF	TRBD1	once	TRBJ1-2	TRBV6-6
TGTGCCTGGAGTGCCCTGGGGGAGGCGAACACCGGGGAGCTGTTTTTT	CAWSALGEANTGELFF	-	once	TRBJ2-2	TRBV30
TGTGCCAGCAGTTCAACAGGGGGCGTAGGGGAGCTGTTTTTT	CASSSTGGVGELFF	TRBD1	-	TRBJ2-2	TRBV27
TGTGCCAGTAGTAACAGAGAGAATGAAAAACTGTTTTTT	CASSNRENEKLFF	-	few	TRBJ1-4	TRBV19
TGTGCCAGCAGCACCCAGGTGGGGAGAAATGAAAAACTGTTTTTT	CASSTQVGRNEKLFF	-	-	TRBJ1-4	TRBV5-4
TGTGCCAGCCTTCGACAGGCGACTTTCTATGGCTACACCTTC	CASLRQATFYGYTF	-	-	TRBJ1-2	TRBV19
TGCGCCAGCAGCTTCGGGAGGGGGAGAAGTCGTCACGGCACAGATACGCAGTATTTT	CASSFGRGRSRHGTDTQYF	TRBD2	-	TRBJ2-3	TRBV5-1
TGTGCCAGCAGTGCACGACAGGGGGTTGAGGAGACCCAGTACTTC	CASSARQGVEETQYF	TRBD1	-	TRBJ2-5	TRBV25-1
TGTGCCAGCACCAACAGGGGGTACCTGAGGGGCTACACCTTC	CASTNRGYLRGYTF	TRBD1	-	TRBJ1-2	TRBV14
TGTGCCAGCAGCTTGGTTGGGGCGAACACTGAAGCTTTCTTT	CASSLVGANTEAFF	-	-	TRBJ1-1	TRBV5-4
TGTGCCAGCAGCTTAGAACTAGCGGATAACTACGAGCAGTACTTC	CASSLELADNYEQYF	TRBD2	once	TRBJ2-7	TRBV11-2
TGTGCCAGCTCACCACCTATCTTGGGCCTCGGCTACACCTTC	CASSPPILGLGYTF	-	-	TRBJ1-2	TRBV18
TGTGCCACCGGACAGGACAATCAGCCCCAGCATTTT	CATGQDNQPQHF	TRBD1	few	TRBJ1-5	TRBV10-3
TGTGCCAGCATTGAGGGGGCGCGTTACTATGGCTACACCTTC	CASIEGARYYGYTF	TRBD1	once	TRBJ1-2	TRBV2
TGTGCCAGCTCACCGAACAACTACGAGCAGTACTTC	CASSPNNYEQYF	-	-	TRBJ2-7	TRBV18
TGTGCCAGCAGCTTAGCTATTCAGCCCCAGCATTTT	CASSLAIQPQHF	-	once	TRBJ1-5	TRBV6-1
TGTGCCAGTAGTACTGGACAGGGTACCTACGAGCAGTACTTC	CASSTGQGTYEQYF	TRBD1	-	TRBJ2-7	TRBV19
TGTGCCAGCAGTGGCGGTCAGGGTAGCAATCAGCCCCAGCATTTT	CASSGGQGSNQPQHF	-	once	TRBJ1-5	TRBV6-1
TGCGCCAGCAGCTTGGCTGTCCAGGGCGGGAGGATGGAGACCCAGTACTTC	CASSLAVQGGRMETQYF	TRBD2	-	TRBJ2-5	TRBV5-1
TGTGCCAGCAAGGGACAGCCCTACGAGCAGTACTTC	CASKGQPYEQYF	TRBD1	few	TRBJ2-7	TRBV2
TGTGCCAGCTCCCTACCGACAGGCGCCTCTGGAAACACCATATATTTT	CASSLPTGASGNTIYF	-	-	TRBJ1-3	TRBV18
TGTGCCAGCGCCAGGGGGGCCGGTGCTACAGATACGCAGTATTTT	CASARGAGATDTQYF	-	-	TRBJ2-3	TRBV7-3
TGTGCCAGCAATAGACAGGGGTCCCAAGAGACCCAGTACTTC	CASNRQGSQETQYF	TRBD1	-	TRBJ2-5	TRBV27
TGTGCCAGCACATCCCAGACGGGGTCTGGAAACACCATATATTTT	CASTSQTGSGNTIYF	-	-	TRBJ1-3	TRBV6-6
TGTGCCAGCAGCTCCCGAAACAAACTCAGGGGGCTAGCGAATGGCTACACCTTC	CASSSRNKLRGLANGYTF	TRBD1	-	TRBJ1-2	TRBV7-9
TGTGCCAGCAGCTTGGGAGGGACAGCATACGAGCAGTACTTC	CASSLGGTAYEQYF	TRBD1	-	TRBJ2-7	TRBV5-4
TGTGCCAGCAGCTCCGGGTCCAACACCGGGGAGCTGTTTTTT	CASSSGSNTGELFF	-	-	TRBJ2-2	TRBV7-2
TGTGCCAGCTCACCAGAAATAGCCCGGAACACTGAAGCTTTCTTT	CASSPEIARNTEAFF	-	few	TRBJ1-1	TRBV18
TGTGCCAGTAAAGCAGGGGCTGAAGCTTTCTTT	CASKAGAEAFF	-	-	TRBJ1-1	TRBV19
TGTGCCAGCAGCCTTTTACAGGTCGGGTCCTACGAGCAGTACTTC	CASSLLQVGSYEQYF	-	-	TRBJ2-7	TRBV7-9
TGCGCCAGCAGCGGACTAGCGGGGGGGCTCTCCTACAATGAGCAGTTCTTC	CASSGLAGGLSYNEQFF	TRBD2	-	TRBJ2-1	TRBV5-1
TGTGCCAGCTCACCTCCGGTTGTAGCGGGAGCACATGAGCAGTTCTTC	CASSPPVVAGAHEQFF	TRBD2	-	TRBJ2-1	TRBV18